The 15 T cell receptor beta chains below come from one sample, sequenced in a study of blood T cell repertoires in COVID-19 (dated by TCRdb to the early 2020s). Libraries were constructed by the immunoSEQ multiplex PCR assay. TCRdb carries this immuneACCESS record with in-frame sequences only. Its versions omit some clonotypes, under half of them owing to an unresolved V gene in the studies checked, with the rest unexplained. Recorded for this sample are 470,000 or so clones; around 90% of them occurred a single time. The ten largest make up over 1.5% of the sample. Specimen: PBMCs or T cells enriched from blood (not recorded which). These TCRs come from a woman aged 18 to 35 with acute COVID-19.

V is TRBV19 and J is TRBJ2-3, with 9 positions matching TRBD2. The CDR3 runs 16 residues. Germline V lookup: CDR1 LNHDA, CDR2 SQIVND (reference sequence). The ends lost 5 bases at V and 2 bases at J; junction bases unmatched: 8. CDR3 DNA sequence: TGTGCCAGTAGTCCAAGACTAGCGGACTACACAGATACGCAGTATTTT. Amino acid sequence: CASSPRLADYTDTQYF.

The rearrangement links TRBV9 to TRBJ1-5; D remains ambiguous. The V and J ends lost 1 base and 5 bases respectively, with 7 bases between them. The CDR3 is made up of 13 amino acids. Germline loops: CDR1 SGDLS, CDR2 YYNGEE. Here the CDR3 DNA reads TGTGCCAGCAGCGTAAGCTTCTATCAGCCCCAGCATTTT. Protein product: CASSVSFYQPQHF.

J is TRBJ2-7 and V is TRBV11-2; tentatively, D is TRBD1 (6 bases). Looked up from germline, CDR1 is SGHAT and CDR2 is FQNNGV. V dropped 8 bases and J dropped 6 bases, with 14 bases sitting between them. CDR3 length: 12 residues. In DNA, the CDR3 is TGTGCCAGCTTCCGACAGGTTGGCGAGCAGTACTTC. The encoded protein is CASFRQVGEQYF. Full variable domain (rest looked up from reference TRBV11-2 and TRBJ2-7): EAGVAQSPRYKIIEKRQSVAFWCNPISGHATLYWYQQILGQGPKLLIQFQNNGVVDDSQLPKDRFSAERLKGVDSTLKIQPAKLEDSAVYLCASFRQVGEQYFGPGTRLTVT.

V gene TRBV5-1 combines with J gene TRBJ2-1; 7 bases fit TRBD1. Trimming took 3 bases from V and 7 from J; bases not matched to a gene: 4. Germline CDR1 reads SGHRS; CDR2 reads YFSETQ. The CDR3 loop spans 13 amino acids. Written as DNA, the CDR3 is TGCGCCAGCAGCTCCGAACAGGGGAATGAGCAGTTCTTC. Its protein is CASSSEQGNEQFF.

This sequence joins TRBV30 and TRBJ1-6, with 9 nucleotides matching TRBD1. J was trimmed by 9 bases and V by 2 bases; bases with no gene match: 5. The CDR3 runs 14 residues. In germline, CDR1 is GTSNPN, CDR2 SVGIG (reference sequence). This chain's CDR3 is CAWSPGQGSSPLHF. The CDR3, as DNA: TGTGCCTGGAGTCCGGGACAGGGAAGTTCACCCCTCCACTTT.

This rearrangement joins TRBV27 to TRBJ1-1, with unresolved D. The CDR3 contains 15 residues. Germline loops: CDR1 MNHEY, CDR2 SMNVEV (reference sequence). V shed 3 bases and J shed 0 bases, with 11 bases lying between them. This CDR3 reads CASSLRESMNTEAFF. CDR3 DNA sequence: TGTGCCAGCAGTTTGCGCGAAAGCATGAACACTGAAGCTTTCTTT.

As DNA, the CDR3 is TGTGCCAGCGCCGGACACCGAATTTCACCCCTCCACTTT. Amino acid sequence: CASAGHRISPLHF. The chain links TRBV5-8 to TRBJ1-6; TRBD1 might be the D (5 bases). V lost 7 bases to trimming and J lost 9 bases, with 14 bases between them. In germline, CDR1 is SGHTS, CDR2 YDEGEE. This CDR3 spans 13 amino acids. Full variable domain (missing parts from reference TRBV5-8 and TRBJ1-6): EAGVTQSPTHLIKTRGQQATLRCSPISGHTSVYWYQQALGLGLQFLLWYDEGEERNRGNFPPRFSGRQFPNYSSELNVNALELEDSALYLCASAGHRISPLHFGNGTRLTVT.

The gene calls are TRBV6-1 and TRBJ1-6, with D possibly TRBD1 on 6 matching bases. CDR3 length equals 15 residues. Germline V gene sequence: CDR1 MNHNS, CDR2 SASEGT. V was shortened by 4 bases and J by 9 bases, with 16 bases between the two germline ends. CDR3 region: CASSATAGVSSPLHF. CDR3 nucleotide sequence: TGTGCCAGCAGTGCAACTGCAGGGGTTAGTTCACCCCTCCACTTT.

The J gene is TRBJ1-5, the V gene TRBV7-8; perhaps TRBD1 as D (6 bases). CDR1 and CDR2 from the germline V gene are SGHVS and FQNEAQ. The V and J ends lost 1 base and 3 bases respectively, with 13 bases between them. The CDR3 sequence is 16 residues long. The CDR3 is CASSLGFDRINQPQHF. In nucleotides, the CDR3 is TGTGCCAGCAGCTTAGGTTTCGACAGGATCAATCAGCCCCAGCATTTT.

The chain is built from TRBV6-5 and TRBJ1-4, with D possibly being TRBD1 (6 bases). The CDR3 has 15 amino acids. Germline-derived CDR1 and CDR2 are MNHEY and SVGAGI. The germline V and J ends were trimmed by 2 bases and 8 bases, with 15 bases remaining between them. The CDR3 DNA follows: TGTGCCAGCAGTTACACAGGGCCCATAGTGGAAAAACTGTTTTTT. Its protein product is CASSYTGPIVEKLFF.

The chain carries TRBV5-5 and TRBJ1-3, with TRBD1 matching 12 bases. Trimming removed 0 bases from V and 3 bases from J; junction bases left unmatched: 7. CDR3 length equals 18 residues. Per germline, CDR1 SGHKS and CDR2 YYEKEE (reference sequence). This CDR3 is CASSLGPGQGAGGNTIYF. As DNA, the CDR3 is TGTGCCAGCAGCTTGGGGCCGGGACAGGGGGCCGGTGGAAACACCATATATTTT.

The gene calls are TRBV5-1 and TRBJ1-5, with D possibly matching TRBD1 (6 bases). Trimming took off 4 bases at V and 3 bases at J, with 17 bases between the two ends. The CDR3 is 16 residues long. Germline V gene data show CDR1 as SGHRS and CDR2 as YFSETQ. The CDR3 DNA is TGCGCCAGCAGCCTGGGGGCCGACAGTTACAATCAGCCCCAGCATTTT. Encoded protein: CASSLGADSYNQPQHF.

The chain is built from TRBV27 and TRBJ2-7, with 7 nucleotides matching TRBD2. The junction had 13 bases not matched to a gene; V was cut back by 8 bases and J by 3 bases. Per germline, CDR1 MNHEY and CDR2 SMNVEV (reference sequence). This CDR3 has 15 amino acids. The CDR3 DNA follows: TGTGCCAGCTACGCCGGGAGGCCCCCTCTCTACGAGCAGTACTTC. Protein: CASYAGRPPLYEQYF.

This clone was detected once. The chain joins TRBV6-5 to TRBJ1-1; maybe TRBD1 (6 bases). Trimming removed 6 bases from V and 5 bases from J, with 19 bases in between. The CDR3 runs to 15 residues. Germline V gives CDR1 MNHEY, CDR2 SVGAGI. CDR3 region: CASRGPGHRVTEAFF. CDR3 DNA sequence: TGTGCCAGCAGAGGTCCGGGACACAGGGTGACTGAAGCTTTCTTT.

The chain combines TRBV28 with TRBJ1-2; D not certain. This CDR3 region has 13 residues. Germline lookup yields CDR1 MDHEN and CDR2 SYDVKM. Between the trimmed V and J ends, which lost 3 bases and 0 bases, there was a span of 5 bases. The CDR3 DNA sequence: TGTGCCAGCAGTTTTACAGCTAACTATGGCTACACCTTC. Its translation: CASSFTANYGYTF.